This TCR beta chain was identified during a study of CD8 T cells in Susac syndrome. The CDR3 runs to 13 residues. Germline lookup yields CDR1 MDHEN and CDR2 SYDVKM. V dropped 6 bases and J dropped 8 bases, with 16 bases sitting between them. Diagnostic criteria for definite or probable disease, in their recently defined form, were met by the patients with Susac syndrome. An amount of RNA that ranged from roughly 0.5 to 1 ug was reverse transcribed with random hexamers. TCRdb itself ran the immunoSEQ multiplex PCR reads through MiXCR, one entry per CDR3 protein. The sample carries hundreds of thousands of distinct CDR3 sequences, about 95% recorded once.

The source of this sequence is a human donor with Susac syndrome. Source material: CD4+ T cells from PBMCs. The chain combines TRBV28 with TRBJ1-2; D is undetermined. The DNA for the CDR3 is TGTGCCAGCAGGTCGCCGACGGTTGGCGGCTACACCTTC. It yields the protein CASRSPTVGGYTF.